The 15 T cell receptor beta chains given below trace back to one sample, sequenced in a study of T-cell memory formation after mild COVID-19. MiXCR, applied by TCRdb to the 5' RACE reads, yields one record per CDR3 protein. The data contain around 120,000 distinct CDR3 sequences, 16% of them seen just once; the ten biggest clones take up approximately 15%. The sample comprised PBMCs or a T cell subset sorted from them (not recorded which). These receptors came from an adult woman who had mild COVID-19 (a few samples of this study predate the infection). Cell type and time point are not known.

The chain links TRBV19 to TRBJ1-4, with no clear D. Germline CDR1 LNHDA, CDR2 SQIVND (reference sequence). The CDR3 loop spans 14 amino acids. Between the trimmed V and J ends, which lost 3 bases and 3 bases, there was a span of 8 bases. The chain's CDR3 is CASSIQASNEKLFF. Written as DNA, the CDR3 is TGTGCCAGTAGTATTCAGGCTTCTAATGAAAAACTGTTTTTT.

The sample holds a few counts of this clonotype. CDR3 loop: CASSLPRLAGAAGEQYF. The CDR3 DNA follows: TGTGCCAGCAGCCTCCCCCGACTAGCGGGAGCGGCGGGCGAGCAGTACTTC. V and J are TRBV12-3 or TRBV12-4 and TRBJ2-7; TRBD2 aligns across 12 bases. The CDR3 consists of 17 residues. V lost 6 bases to trimming and J lost 6 bases; unmatched junction nucleotides: 15.

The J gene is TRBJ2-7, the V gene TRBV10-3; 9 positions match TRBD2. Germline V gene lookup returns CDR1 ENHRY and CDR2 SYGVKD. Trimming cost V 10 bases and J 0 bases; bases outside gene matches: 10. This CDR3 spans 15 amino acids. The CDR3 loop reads CATNPTSGSSYEQYF. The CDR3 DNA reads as TGTGCCACCAACCCGACTAGCGGTAGCTCCTACGAGCAGTACTTC.

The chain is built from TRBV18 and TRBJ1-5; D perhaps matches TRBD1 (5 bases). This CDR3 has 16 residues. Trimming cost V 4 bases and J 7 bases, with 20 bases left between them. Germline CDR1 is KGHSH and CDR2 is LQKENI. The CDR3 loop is CASSRAGANVGQPQHF. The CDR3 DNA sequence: TGTGCCAGCTCACGGGCCGGGGCCAACGTCGGCCAGCCCCAGCATTTT.

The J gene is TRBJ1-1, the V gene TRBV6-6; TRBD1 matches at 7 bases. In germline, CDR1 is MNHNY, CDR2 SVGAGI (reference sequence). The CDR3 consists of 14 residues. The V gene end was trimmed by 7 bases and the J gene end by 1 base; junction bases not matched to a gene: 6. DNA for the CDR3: TGTGCCAGCACCAGAGACAGGGCGAACACTGAAGCTTTCTTT. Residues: CASTRDRANTEAFF.

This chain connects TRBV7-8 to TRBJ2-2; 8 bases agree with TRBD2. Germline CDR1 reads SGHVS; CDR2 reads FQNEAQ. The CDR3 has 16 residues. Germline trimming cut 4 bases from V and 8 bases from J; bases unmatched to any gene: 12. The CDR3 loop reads CASSSPSGPGSGELFF. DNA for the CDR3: TGTGCCAGCAGCTCCCCTAGCGGGCCCGGTTCAGGGGAGCTGTTTTTT.

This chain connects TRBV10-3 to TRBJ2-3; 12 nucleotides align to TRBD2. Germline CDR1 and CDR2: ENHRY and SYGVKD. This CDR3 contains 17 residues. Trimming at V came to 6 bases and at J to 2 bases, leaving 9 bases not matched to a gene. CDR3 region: CAIRTSGTSGFTDTQYF. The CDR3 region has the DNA TGTGCCATCAGGACTTCCGGGACTAGCGGGTTCACAGATACGCAGTATTTT.

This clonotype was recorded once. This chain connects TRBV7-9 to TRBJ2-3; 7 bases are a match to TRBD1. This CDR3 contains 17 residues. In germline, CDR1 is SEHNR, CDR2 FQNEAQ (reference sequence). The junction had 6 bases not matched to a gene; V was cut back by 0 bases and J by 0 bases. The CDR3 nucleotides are TGTGCCAGCAGCTTAGCTCTTGGGACAGATAGCACAGATACGCAGTATTTT. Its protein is CASSLALGTDSTDTQYF.

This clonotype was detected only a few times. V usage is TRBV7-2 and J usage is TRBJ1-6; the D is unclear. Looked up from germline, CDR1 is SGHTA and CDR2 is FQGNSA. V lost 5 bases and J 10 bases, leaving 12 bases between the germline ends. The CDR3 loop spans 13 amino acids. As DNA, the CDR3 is TGTGCCAGCAGCGTAATTAGGGAGTCACCCCTCCACTTT. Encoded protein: CASSVIRESPLHF. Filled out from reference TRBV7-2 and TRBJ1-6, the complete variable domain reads GAGVSQSPSNKVTEKGKDVELRCDPISGHTALYWYRQSLGQGLEFLIYFQGNSAPDKSGLPSDRFSAERTGGSVSTLTIQRTQQEDSAVYLCASSVIRESPLHFGNGTRLTVT.

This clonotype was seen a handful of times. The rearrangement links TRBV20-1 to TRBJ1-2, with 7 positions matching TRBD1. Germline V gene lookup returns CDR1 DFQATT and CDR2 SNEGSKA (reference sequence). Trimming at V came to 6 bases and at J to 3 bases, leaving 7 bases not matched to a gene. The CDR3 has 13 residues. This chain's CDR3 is CSAKTGWDYGYTF. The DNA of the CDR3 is TGCAGTGCAAAGACAGGGTGGGACTATGGCTACACCTTC.

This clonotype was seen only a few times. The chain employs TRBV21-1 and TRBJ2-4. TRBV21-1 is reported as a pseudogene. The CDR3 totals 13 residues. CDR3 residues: CASSKTPWDIQYF. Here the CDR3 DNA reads TGTGCCAGCAGCAAGACCCCATGGGACATTCAGTACTTC.

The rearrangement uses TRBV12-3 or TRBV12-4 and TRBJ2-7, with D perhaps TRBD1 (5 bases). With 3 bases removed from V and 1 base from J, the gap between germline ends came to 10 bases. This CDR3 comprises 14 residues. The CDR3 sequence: CASSFNRLSYEQYF. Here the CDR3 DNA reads TGTGCCAGCAGTTTCAACAGGTTATCCTACGAGCAGTACTTC.

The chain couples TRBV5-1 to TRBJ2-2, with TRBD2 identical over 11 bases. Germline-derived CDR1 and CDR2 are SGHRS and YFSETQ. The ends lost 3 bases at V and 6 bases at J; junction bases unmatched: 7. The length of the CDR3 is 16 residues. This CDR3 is CASSSGTSGLSGELFF. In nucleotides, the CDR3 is TGCGCCAGCAGCTCCGGGACTAGCGGTTTGTCCGGGGAGCTGTTTTTT.

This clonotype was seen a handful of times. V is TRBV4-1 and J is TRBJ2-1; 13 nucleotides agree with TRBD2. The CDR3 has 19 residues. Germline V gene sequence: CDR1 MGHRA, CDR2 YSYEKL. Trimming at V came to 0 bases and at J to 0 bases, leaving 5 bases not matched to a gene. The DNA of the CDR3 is TGCGCCAGCAGCCAAGATGGACTAGCGGGGGCAAGCTCCTACAATGAGCAGTTCTTC. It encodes CASSQDGLAGASSYNEQFF.

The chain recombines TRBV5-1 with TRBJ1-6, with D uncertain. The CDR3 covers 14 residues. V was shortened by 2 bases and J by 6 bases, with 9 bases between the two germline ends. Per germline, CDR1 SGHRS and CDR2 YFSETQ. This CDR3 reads CASSFGNSNSPLHF. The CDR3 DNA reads TGCGCCAGCAGCTTTGGGAACTCTAATTCACCCCTCCACTTT.